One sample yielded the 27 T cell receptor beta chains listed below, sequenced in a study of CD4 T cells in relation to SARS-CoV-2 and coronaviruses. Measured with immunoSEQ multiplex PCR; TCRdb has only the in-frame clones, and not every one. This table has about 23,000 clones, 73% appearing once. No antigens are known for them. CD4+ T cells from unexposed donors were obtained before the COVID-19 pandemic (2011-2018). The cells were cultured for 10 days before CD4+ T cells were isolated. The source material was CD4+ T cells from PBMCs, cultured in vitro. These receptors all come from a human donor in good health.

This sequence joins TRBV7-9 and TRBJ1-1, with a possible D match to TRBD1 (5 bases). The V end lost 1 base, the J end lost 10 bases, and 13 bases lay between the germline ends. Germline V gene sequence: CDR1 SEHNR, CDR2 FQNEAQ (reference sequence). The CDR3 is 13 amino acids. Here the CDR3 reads CASSLERGRVAFF. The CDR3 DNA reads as TGTGCCAGCAGCTTAGAGAGGGGCCGTGTAGCTTTCTTT. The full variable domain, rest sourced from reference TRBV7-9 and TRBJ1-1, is DTGVSQNPRHKITKRGQNVTFRCDPISEHNRLYWYRQTLGQGPEFLTYFQNEAQLEKSRLLSDRFSAERPKGSFSTLEIQRTEQGDSAMYLCASSLERGRVAFFGQGTRLTVV.

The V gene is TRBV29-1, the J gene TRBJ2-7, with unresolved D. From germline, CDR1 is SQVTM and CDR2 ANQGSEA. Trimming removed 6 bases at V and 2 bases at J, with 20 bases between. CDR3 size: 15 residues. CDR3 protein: CSVLLKGGNTYEQYF. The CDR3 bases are TGCAGCGTCCTTCTTAAGGGCGGAAATACCTACGAGCAGTACTTC.

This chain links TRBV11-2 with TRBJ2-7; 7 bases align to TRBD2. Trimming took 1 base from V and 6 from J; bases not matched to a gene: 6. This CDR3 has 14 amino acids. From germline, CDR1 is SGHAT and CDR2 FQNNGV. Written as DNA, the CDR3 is TGTGCCAGCAGCTTAGGACTAGCCTCACCCGAGCAGTACTTC. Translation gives CASSLGLASPEQYF.

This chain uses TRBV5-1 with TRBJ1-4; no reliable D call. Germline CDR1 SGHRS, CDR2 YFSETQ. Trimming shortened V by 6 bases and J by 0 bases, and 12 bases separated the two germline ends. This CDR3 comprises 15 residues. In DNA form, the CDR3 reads TGCGCCAGCAAGGTGAGGGCGGCAACTAATGAAAAACTGTTTTTT. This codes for CASKVRAATNEKLFF.

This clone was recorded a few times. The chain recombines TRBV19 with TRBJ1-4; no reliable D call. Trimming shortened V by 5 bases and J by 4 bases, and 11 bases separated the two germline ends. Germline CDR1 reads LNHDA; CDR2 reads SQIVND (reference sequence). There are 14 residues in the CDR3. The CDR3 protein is CASSWGGFNEKLFF. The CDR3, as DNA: TGTGCCAGTAGTTGGGGAGGTTTTAATGAAAAACTGTTTTTT.

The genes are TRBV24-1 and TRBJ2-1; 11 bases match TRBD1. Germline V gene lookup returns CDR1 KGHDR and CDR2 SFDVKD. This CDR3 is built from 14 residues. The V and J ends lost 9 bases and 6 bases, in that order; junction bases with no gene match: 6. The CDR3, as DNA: TGTGCCACCTCGGGGGACAGGGGGTCCAATGAGCAGTTCTTC. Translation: CATSGDRGSNEQFF.

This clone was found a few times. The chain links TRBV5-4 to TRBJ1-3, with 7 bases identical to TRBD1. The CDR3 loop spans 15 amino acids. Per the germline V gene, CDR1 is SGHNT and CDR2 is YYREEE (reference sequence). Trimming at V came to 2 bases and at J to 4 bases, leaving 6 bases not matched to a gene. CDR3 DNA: TGTGCCAGCAGCTTCCGGACAGGAGGGGGAAACACCATATATTTT. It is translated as CASSFRTGGGNTIYF.

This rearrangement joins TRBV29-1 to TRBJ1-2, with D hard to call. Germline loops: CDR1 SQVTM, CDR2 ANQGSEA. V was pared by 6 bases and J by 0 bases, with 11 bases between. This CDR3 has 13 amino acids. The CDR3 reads CSVWIRANYGYTF. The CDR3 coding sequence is TGCAGCGTCTGGATCAGAGCTAACTATGGCTACACCTTC.

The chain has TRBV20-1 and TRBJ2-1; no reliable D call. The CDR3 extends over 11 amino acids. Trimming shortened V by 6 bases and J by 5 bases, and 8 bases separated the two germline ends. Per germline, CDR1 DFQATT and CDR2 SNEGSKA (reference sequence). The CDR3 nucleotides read TGCAGTGCGCCCGAAAACAATGAGCAGTTCTTC. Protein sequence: CSAPENNEQFF.

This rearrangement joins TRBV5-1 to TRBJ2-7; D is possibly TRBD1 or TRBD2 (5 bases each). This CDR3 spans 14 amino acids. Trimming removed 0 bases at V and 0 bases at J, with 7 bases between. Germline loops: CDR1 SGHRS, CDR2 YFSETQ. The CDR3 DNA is TGCGCCAGCAGCTTGGCAGGGAGCTCCTACGAGCAGTACTTC. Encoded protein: CASSLAGSSYEQYF.

The CDR3 bases are TGCAGTGCTCTACAGGGGGACATTCAGTACTTC. It translates to CSALQGDIQYF. The chain recombines TRBV20-1 with TRBJ2-4; 8 nucleotides align to TRBD1. The CDR3 is made up of 11 amino acids. The V and J ends lost 5 bases and 8 bases, in that order; junction bases with no gene match: 2. CDR1 DFQATT and CDR2 SNEGSKA come from the germline V gene (reference sequence).

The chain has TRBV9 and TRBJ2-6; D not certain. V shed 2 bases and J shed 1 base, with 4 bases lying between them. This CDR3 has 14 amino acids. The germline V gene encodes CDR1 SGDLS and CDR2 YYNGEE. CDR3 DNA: TGTGCCAGCAGCGTTCGATCTGGGGCCAACGTCCTGACTTTC. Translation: CASSVRSGANVLTF. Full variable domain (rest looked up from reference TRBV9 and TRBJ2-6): DSGVTQTPKHLITATGQRVTLRCSPRSGDLSVYWYQQSLDQGLQFLIQYYNGEERAKGNILERFSAQQFPDLHSELNLSSLELGDSALYFCASSVRSGANVLTFGAGSRLTVL.

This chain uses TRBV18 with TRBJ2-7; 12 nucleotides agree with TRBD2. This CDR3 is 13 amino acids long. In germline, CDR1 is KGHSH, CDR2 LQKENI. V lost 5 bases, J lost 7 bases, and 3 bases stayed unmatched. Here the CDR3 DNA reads TGTGCCAGCTCAGTCGGACTAGCGGGAGAGCAGTACTTC. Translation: CASSVGLAGEQYF.

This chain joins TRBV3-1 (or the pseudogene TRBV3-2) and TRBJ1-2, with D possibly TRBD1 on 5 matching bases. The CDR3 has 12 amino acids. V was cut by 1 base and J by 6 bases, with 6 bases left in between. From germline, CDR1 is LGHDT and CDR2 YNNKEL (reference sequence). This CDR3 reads CASSQAGHGYTF. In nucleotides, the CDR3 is TGTGCCAGCAGCCAAGCAGGGCATGGCTACACCTTC.

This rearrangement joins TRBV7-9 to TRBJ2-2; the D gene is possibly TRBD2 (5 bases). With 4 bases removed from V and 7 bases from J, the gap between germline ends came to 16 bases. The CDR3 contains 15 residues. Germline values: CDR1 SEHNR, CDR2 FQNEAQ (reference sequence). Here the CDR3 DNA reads TGTGCCAGCAGCTCCGGACTCTTTTTAGACGGGGAGCTGTTTTTT. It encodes CASSSGLFLDGELFF.

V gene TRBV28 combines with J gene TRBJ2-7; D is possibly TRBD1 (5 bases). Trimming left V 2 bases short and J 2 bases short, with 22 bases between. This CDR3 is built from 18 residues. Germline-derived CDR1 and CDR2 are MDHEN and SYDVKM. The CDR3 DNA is TGTGCCAGCAGTTTACTATCGCGTCAGGGTTTCGGAACCTACGAGCAGTACTTC. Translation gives CASSLLSRQGFGTYEQYF.

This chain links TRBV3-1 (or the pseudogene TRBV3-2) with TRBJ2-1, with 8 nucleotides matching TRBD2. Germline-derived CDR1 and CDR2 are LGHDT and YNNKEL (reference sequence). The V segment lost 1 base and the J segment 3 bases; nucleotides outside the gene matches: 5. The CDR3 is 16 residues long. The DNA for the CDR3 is TGTGCCAGCAGCCAAGGACTAGCGACCAACTACAATGAGCAGTTCTTC. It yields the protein CASSQGLATNYNEQFF.

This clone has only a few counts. This CDR3 is CASSLVADTQYF. CDR3 in DNA: TGTGCCAGCAGCTTGGTCGCAGATACGCAGTATTTT. V and J are TRBV5-4 and TRBJ2-3; D is ambiguous. V was shortened by 0 bases and J by 4 bases, with 3 bases between the two germline ends. This CDR3 comprises 12 residues. Germline assignment: CDR1 SGHNT and CDR2 YYREEE (reference sequence).

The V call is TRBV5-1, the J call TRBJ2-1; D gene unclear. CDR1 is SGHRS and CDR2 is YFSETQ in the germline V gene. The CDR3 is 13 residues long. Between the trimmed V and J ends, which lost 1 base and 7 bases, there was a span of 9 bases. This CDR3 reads CASSLRSGNEQFF. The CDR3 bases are TGCGCCAGCAGCTTGCGTTCCGGGAATGAGCAGTTCTTC.

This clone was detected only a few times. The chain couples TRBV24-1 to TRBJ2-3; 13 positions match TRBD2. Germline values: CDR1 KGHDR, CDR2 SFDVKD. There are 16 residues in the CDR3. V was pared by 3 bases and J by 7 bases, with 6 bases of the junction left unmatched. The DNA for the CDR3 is TGTGCCACCAGTGATCGGACCGGGACTAGCGGGAATACGCAGTATTTT. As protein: CATSDRTGTSGNTQYF.

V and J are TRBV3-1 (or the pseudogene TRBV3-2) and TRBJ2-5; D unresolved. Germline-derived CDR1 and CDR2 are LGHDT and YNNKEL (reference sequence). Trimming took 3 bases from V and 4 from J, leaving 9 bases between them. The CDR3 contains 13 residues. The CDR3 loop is CASSHPGPETQYF. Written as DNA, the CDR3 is TGTGCCAGCAGCCATCCAGGTCCAGAGACCCAGTACTTC.

This chain's CDR3 is CSAIDMNEQFF. CDR3 sequence (DNA): TGCAGTGCTATAGATATGAATGAGCAGTTCTTC. V gene TRBV20-1 combines with J gene TRBJ2-1; D gene ambiguous. Between the trimmed V and J ends, which lost 4 bases and 7 bases, there was a span of 8 bases. CDR1 DFQATT and CDR2 SNEGSKA come from the germline V gene (reference sequence). The CDR3 loop spans 11 amino acids.

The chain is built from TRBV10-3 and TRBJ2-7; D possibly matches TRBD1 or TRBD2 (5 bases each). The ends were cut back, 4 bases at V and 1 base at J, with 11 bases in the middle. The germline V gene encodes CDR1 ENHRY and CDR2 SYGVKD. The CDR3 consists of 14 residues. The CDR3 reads CAISGTGGSYEQYF. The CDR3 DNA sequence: TGTGCCATCAGTGGAACAGGAGGATCCTACGAGCAGTACTTC.

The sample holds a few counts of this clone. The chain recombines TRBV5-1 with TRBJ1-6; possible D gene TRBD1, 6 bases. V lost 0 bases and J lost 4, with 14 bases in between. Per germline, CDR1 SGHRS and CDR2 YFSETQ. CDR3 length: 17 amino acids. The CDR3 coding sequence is TGCGCCAGCAGCTTGGATGGGGACACGCTGTATAATTCACCCCTCCACTTT. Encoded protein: CASSLDGDTLYNSPLHF.

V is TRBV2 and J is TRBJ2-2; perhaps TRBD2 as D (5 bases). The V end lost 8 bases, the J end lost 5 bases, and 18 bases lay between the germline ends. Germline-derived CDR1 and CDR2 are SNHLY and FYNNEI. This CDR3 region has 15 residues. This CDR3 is CASDEERSLTGELFF. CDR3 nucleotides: TGTGCCAGCGATGAGGAGCGGAGCCTAACCGGGGAGCTGTTTTTT.

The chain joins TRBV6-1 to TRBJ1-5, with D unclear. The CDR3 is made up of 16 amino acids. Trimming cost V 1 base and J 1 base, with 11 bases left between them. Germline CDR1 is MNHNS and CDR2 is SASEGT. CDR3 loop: CASSEVGFGSNQPQHF. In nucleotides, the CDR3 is TGTGCCAGCAGTGAAGTTGGTTTCGGGAGCAATCAGCCCCAGCATTTT.

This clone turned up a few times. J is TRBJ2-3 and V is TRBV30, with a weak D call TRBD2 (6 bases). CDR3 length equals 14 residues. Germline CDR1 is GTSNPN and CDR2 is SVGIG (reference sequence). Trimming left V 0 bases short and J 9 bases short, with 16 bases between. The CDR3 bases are TGTGCCTGGAGTGTAGGGCCGGGAGATAAGACGCAGTATTTT. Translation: CAWSVGPGDKTQYF.